These T cell receptor beta chains were read from a single sample in a study of blood T cell repertoires in COVID-19. Sequencing was performed with immunoSEQ multiplex PCR; in TCRdb, only in-frame clones are kept and a portion is missing. This sample has some 300,000 clones, with around 90% found just once. Sequenced input: PBMCs or T cells enriched from blood (not recorded which). Receptors were obtained from a woman younger than 30 with acute COVID-19. Each CDR3 is given with its conserved first and last residue. The order of the fields is CDR3 DNA, CDR3 protein, clone size, J gene, D gene, V gene. A D gene is named only where the DNA matches it firmly. Expanded clones get a size class; other rows say once, few or many, or leave the size out.

TGTGCCAGCAGTCTGGAGGGTAACTATGGCTACACCTTC | CASSLEGNYGYTF | - | TRBJ1-2 | - | TRBV2
TGTGCCAGCCGGACAGGGGGCGCCTCCTACGAGCAGTACTTC | CASRTGGASYEQYF | - | TRBJ2-7 | TRBD1 | TRBV27
TGTGCTAGCAGCTTGGAACCAGCGGGAGGCCTCCACAATGAGCAGTTCTTC | CASSLEPAGGLHNEQFF | - | TRBJ2-1 | TRBD2 | TRBV7-7
TGTGCCAGCAGTGCGGCGGCAGGGGGCGCGAAGAACACTGAAGCTTTCTTT | CASSAAAGGAKNTEAFF | - | TRBJ1-1 | TRBD1 | TRBV2
TGTGCTAGCAGCTTAGGGGTTTTTGGGACTAGCGGAATTGAAGAGACCCAGTACTTC | CASSLGVFGTSGIEETQYF | once | TRBJ2-5 | TRBD2 | TRBV7-7
TGTGCCAGCAGCTTAGTCCAAAGGACTAGCGTTACCGGGGAGCTGTTTTTT | CASSLVQRTSVTGELFF | - | TRBJ2-2 | TRBD2 | TRBV7-2
TGTGCCAGCAGCGTAAACGCGAAAACGGGACAGATAGAAGAGACCCAGTACTTC | CASSVNAKTGQIEETQYF | - | TRBJ2-5 | TRBD1 | TRBV9
TGTGCCAGTAGCTACGGCGGGACAGATACGCAGTATTTT | CASSYGGTDTQYF | few | TRBJ2-3 | - | TRBV19
TGTGCCAGCAGTTACCATACAGGGGGGAACACTGAAGCTTTCTTT | CASSYHTGGNTEAFF | - | TRBJ1-1 | TRBD1 | TRBV6-8
TGTGCCAGTGGGACTAGCGAGACCTACGAGCAGTACTTC | CASGTSETYEQYF | - | TRBJ2-7 | TRBD2 | TRBV6-5
TGTGCCAGCAGTTACGGGCAGCACTCCTATAATTCACCCCTCCACTTT | CASSYGQHSYNSPLHF | - | TRBJ1-6 | - | TRBV6-5
TGTGCCAGTAGTATCTCGCGTTCTTTGGTAAATGAGCAGTTCTTC | CASSISRSLVNEQFF | - | TRBJ2-1 | - | TRBV19
TGTGCCACCACCGGGGGGCAGGGACAGCCCCAGCATTTT | CATTGGQGQPQHF | - | TRBJ1-5 | - | TRBV15
TGTGCCAGCAGCCAAGGGACAGCCAACACTGAAGCTTTCTTT | CASSQGTANTEAFF | - | TRBJ1-1 | TRBD1 | TRBV5-6
TGTGCCAGCAGCTTATTTGAGAGTAATTCACCCCTCCACTTT | CASSLFESNSPLHF | - | TRBJ1-6 | - | TRBV7-2
TGTGCCAGCAGCTTAGTTTTACGAAGAGGGCTTCACACCGGGGAGCTGTTTTTT | CASSLVLRRGLHTGELFF | - | TRBJ2-2 | - | TRBV13
TGTGCCAGCAGTTCGGGACACGAAGCTTTCTTT | CASSSGHEAFF | - | TRBJ1-1 | - | TRBV12-3/TRBV12-4
TGTGCCAGCAGGAAGTGGACTAGCGGGAGAACTAAGGACTACGAGCAGTACTTC | CASRKWTSGRTKDYEQYF | once | TRBJ2-7 | TRBD2 | TRBV27
TGTGCCAGCAGTCAGGGACAGTACACCGGGGAGCTGTTTTTT | CASSQGQYTGELFF | - | TRBJ2-2 | TRBD1 | TRBV27
TGTGCCAGCAGCCCCGCAGGTCGGGACAAAAACATTCAGTACTTC | CASSPAGRDKNIQYF | - | TRBJ2-4 | - | TRBV7-8
TGTGCTAGTGGCCTGATGTGGGGACAGCGCTCCTACAATGAGCAGTTCTTC | CASGLMWGQRSYNEQFF | - | TRBJ2-1 | TRBD1 | TRBV12-5
TGTGCCAGCAGTGAAATGGACAGGGGCGACACCATATATTTT | CASSEMDRGDTIYF | - | TRBJ1-3 | TRBD1 | TRBV6-1
TGTGCCAGCACTTATTTTTACTCCTATGGCTACACCTTC | CASTYFYSYGYTF | - | TRBJ1-2 | - | TRBV6-5
TGTGCCAGTAAGCGGGAGTGGGGCACAGATACGCAGTATTTT | CASKREWGTDTQYF | few | TRBJ2-3 | TRBD2 | TRBV2
TGTGCCAGCAGACAGGGGACAGATACGCAGTATTTT | CASRQGTDTQYF | - | TRBJ2-3 | TRBD1 | TRBV12-3/TRBV12-4
TGTGCCAGCAGCTTAGGTGCTAGCGGGACCCCCTACGAGCAGTACTTC | CASSLGASGTPYEQYF | - | TRBJ2-7 | TRBD2 | TRBV7-2
TGTGCCAGCAGCAAAGGCGGACCAGGGGGCGCGGGTAAAAACATTCAGTACTTC | CASSKGGPGGAGKNIQYF | few | TRBJ2-4 | - | TRBV21-1
TGTGCCAGCAGCGCTAGCGGAACCTTCCACAATGAGCAGTTCTTC | CASSASGTFHNEQFF | - | TRBJ2-1 | TRBD2 | TRBV9
TGTGCCAGCAGCGTAGTTCCACCCGATACTACCTATGGCTACACCTTC | CASSVVPPDTTYGYTF | - | TRBJ1-2 | - | TRBV9
TGTGCCAGCAGTACGCGGGACAGGGGGCACGGCTACACCTTC | CASSTRDRGHGYTF | - | TRBJ1-2 | TRBD1 | TRBV28
TGTGCTAGTGCCCTGCAAGAGACCCAGTACTTC | CASALQETQYF | once | TRBJ2-5 | - | TRBV12-5
TGTGCCAGCTCCCAAGACTCGAACACTGAAGCTTTCTTT | CASSQDSNTEAFF | - | TRBJ1-1 | - | TRBV18
TGTGCCAGCAGCCACGGGACTTACACCGGGGAGCTGTTTTTT | CASSHGTYTGELFF | - | TRBJ2-2 | - | TRBV6-5
TGTGCCAGCAGTTTACGAGAAGGACTAGCGGGAGTTCATGAGCAGTTCTTC | CASSLREGLAGVHEQFF | - | TRBJ2-1 | TRBD2 | TRBV28
TGTGCCAGCAGCCAGCGGGGATATAGCAATCAGCCCCAGCATTTT | CASSQRGYSNQPQHF | - | TRBJ1-5 | - | TRBV16
TGTGCCAGCAGGCGGGGAGAGAATGAGCAGTTCTTC | CASRRGENEQFF | - | TRBJ2-1 | - | TRBV7-9
TGCAGCGTTGAAGACTATACTGAAGCTTTCTTT | CSVEDYTEAFF | once | TRBJ1-1 | - | TRBV29-1
TGCAGTGCTAGTGACGGGGACTATGGCTACACCTTC | CSASDGDYGYTF | once | TRBJ1-2 | - | TRBV20-1
TGTGCCAGCAGCCCAGACAGATTGAACACTGAAGCTTTCTTT | CASSPDRLNTEAFF | - | TRBJ1-1 | - | TRBV7-9
TGTGCCAGCAGCCTATACCCCCCGGTACTTACAGGGATGAACACTGAAGCTTTCTTT | CASSLYPPVLTGMNTEAFF | - | TRBJ1-1 | - | TRBV3-1/TRBV3-2
TGTGCCAGCAGATCGACAGGGGAGGACGTCCTGACTTTC | CASRSTGEDVLTF | - | TRBJ2-6 | TRBD1 | TRBV6-4
TGTGCCGCTCCAGCGGGAGTTAGAAATGAGCAGTTCTTC | CAAPAGVRNEQFF | - | TRBJ2-1 | TRBD2 | TRBV2
TGCAGCGCACATAGCGGGACCACCTACGAGCAGTACTTC | CSAHSGTTYEQYF | - | TRBJ2-7 | TRBD2 | TRBV29-1
TGTGCCAGCAGGTTACAGGGGAGGAACACTGAAGCTTTCTTT | CASRLQGRNTEAFF | - | TRBJ1-1 | TRBD1 | TRBV5-8
TGCGCCAGCGGCCCGACAGGGTCGAGCTCCTACGAGCAGTACTTC | CASGPTGSSSYEQYF | once | TRBJ2-7 | TRBD1 | TRBV5-1
TGTGCCAGCAGTTCCCTTACTAGCGGGAGTCGCCGCGAGCAGTACTTC | CASSSLTSGSRREQYF | - | TRBJ2-7 | TRBD2 | TRBV27
TGTGCCAGCAGCTTCTCACTAGCGGGAGGGCCGTATGAGCAGTTCTTC | CASSFSLAGGPYEQFF | - | TRBJ2-1 | TRBD2 | TRBV7-2
TGTGCCAGTTCCGGGACTTTTAACACCGGGGAGCTGTTTTTT | CASSGTFNTGELFF | - | TRBJ2-2 | - | TRBV28
TGTGCCAGCAGCCCCCCTGGACACGCTGGAAACACCATATATTTT | CASSPPGHAGNTIYF | - | TRBJ1-3 | - | TRBV3-1/TRBV3-2
TGTGCCAGCAGGGGCGTCACAGATACGCAGTATTTT | CASRGVTDTQYF | - | TRBJ2-3 | - | TRBV7-9
TGTGCCAGCAGCCTAAAACCGGGAGATATTGCCGGGGAGCTGTTTTTT | CASSLKPGDIAGELFF | - | TRBJ2-2 | - | TRBV9